This TCR beta chain was observed in a study of molecular identifiers for immune sequencing clone quantification. TCRdb reanalysed the PCR reads using MiXCR and keeps one entry per CDR3 protein. This table has over 550,000 distinct CDR3 sequences, approximately 24% appearing once. This clonotype was seen only a few times. Sorting captured naive CD8 T cells as CD8+CD4-CCR7+CD45RA+. The germline V and J ends were trimmed by 5 bases and 1 base, with 19 bases remaining between them. Germline V CDR1 and CDR2: MNHEY, SVGAGI. This CDR3 comprises 17 residues. The clonotype comes from a human donor in good health. Some libraries in this study had Jurkat cell RNA spiked in. The rearrangement links TRBV6-5 to TRBJ2-3; D ambiguous. The sequenced material came from naive CD8+ T cells from blood, with Jurkat cell RNA spiked in. Subset in this sample: FACS-sorted CD8+CD4-CCR7+CD45RA+ naive T cells. The CDR3 DNA sequence: TGTGCCAGCAGTCCCAACCCTGCGCAGAGAGGCACAGATACGCAGTATTTT. Its translation: CASSPNPAQRGTDTQYF.